These T cell receptor beta chains were read from a single sample in a study of OX40 agonist ivuxolimab in advanced cancers. The table came from immunoSEQ multiplex PCR; TCRdb's copy has only in-frame clones and leaves some out. The sample includes tens of thousands of clones, roughly 80% of them seen just once. This sample comprised CD4+ or CD8+ T cells sorted from blood, obtained in a trial of the OX40 agonist ivuxolimab. These receptors were collected from an adult with an advanced solid tumor such as melanoma, head and neck, liver or kidney cancer. Both conserved end residues are part of each CDR3. A D gene is named only where the DNA matches it firmly. Clone size, where shown, is once, few, many, or a class for clones that have expanded.

V gene: TRBV28
CDR3 length: 12
D gene: NA
clone size: NA
J gene: TRBJ2-7
CDR3 DNA: TGTGCCATCCACGCGCAGGGGGGCGAGCAGTACTTC
CDR3 protein: CAIHAQGGEQYF

V gene: TRBV9
CDR3 length: 13
D gene: NA
clone size: NA
J gene: TRBJ2-2
CDR3 DNA: TGTGCCAGCAGCGTAGGGGGATCAGGGGAGCTGTTTTTT
CDR3 protein: CASSVGGSGELFF

V gene: TRBV13
CDR3 length: 14
D gene: NA
clone size: NA
J gene: TRBJ2-7
CDR3 DNA: TGTGCCAGCAGCTTCCAGACAGAAACCTACGAGCAGTACTTC
CDR3 protein: CASSFQTETYEQYF

V gene: TRBV7-2
CDR3 length: 16
D gene: TRBD1
clone size: NA
J gene: TRBJ1-1
CDR3 DNA: TGTGCCAGCAGCTTAGCGCCCCCAGACAGGGACACTGAAGCTTTCTTT
CDR3 protein: CASSLAPPDRDTEAFF

V gene: TRBV30
CDR3 length: 13
D gene: NA
clone size: once
J gene: TRBJ1-5
CDR3 DNA: TGTGCCTGGAGTGTCGACGGGAGGAAGCCCCAGCATTTT
CDR3 protein: CAWSVDGRKPQHF

V gene: TRBV18
CDR3 length: 16
D gene: TRBD1
clone size: NA
J gene: TRBJ2-1
CDR3 DNA: TGTGCCAGCTCAGCGGGACAGGGGGATATGTCGAATGAGCAGTTCTTC
CDR3 protein: CASSAGQGDMSNEQFF

V gene: TRBV7-9
CDR3 length: 17
D gene: NA
clone size: NA
J gene: TRBJ1-1
CDR3 DNA: TGTGCCAGCAGCCCCCCCGCGGGTGGGGTGGAAAGTACTGAAGCTTTCTTT
CDR3 protein: CASSPPAGGVESTEAFF

V gene: TRBV30
CDR3 length: 17
D gene: TRBD2
clone size: NA
J gene: TRBJ2-7
CDR3 DNA: TGTGCCTGGAGTGCGGCTCTAGCGGGAAGAATCTCCTACGAGCAGTACTTC
CDR3 protein: CAWSAALAGRISYEQYF

V gene: TRBV11-2
CDR3 length: 14
D gene: NA
clone size: NA
J gene: TRBJ2-2
CDR3 DNA: TGTGCCAGCAGCTTAGGGACACCCACCGGGGAGCTGTTTTTT
CDR3 protein: CASSLGTPTGELFF

V gene: TRBV7-8
CDR3 length: 16
D gene: NA
clone size: NA
J gene: TRBJ2-5
CDR3 DNA: TGTGCCAGCAGCCGATTACCTACAGGGCCTCAAGAGACCCAGTACTTC
CDR3 protein: CASSRLPTGPQETQYF

V gene: TRBV4-3
CDR3 length: 16
D gene: TRBD2
clone size: NA
J gene: TRBJ2-7
CDR3 DNA: TGCGCCAGCAGCCAACGAGGGGCTAGCGGGTTCTACGAGCAGTACTTC
CDR3 protein: CASSQRGASGFYEQYF

V gene: TRBV7-9
CDR3 length: 16
D gene: TRBD2
clone size: NA
J gene: TRBJ2-7
CDR3 DNA: TGTGCCAGCAGCTCCCTCAGCGGGAGGGACTTCTACGAGCAGTACTTC
CDR3 protein: CASSSLSGRDFYEQYF

V gene: TRBV19
CDR3 length: 15
D gene: NA
clone size: NA
J gene: TRBJ2-2
CDR3 DNA: TGTGCCAGTAGTATAAGGTACCCGAACACCGGGGAGCTGTTTTTT
CDR3 protein: CASSIRYPNTGELFF

V gene: TRBV28
CDR3 length: 17
D gene: NA
clone size: once
J gene: TRBJ2-2
CDR3 DNA: TGTGCCAGCAGTTTATATTCTATAGTCGTTGGCGCCGGGGAGCTGTTTTTT
CDR3 protein: CASSLYSIVVGAGELFF

V gene: TRBV28
CDR3 length: 14
D gene: TRBD1
clone size: NA
J gene: TRBJ1-2
CDR3 DNA: TGTGCCAGCAGTTTACAGGGGGTCTTTGATGGCTACACCTTC
CDR3 protein: CASSLQGVFDGYTF

V gene: TRBV30
CDR3 length: 13
D gene: NA
clone size: NA
J gene: TRBJ2-5
CDR3 DNA: TGTGCCTGGGACCCGACAGGCGGAGAGACCCAGTACTTC
CDR3 protein: CAWDPTGGETQYF

V gene: TRBV19
CDR3 length: 16
D gene: NA
clone size: NA
J gene: TRBJ1-2
CDR3 DNA: TGTGCCAGTAGTATTTCGTTAACCCGCGATAAGCGTGGCTACACCTTC
CDR3 protein: CASSISLTRDKRGYTF

V gene: TRBV6-5
CDR3 length: 14
D gene: NA
clone size: NA
J gene: TRBJ2-5
CDR3 DNA: TGTGCCAGCCGAAAGGGCTCGGTCCAAGAGACCCAGTACTTC
CDR3 protein: CASRKGSVQETQYF

V gene: TRBV6-6
CDR3 length: 16
D gene: TRBD2
clone size: NA
J gene: TRBJ2-2
CDR3 DNA: TGTGCCAGCAGTGTTCTTACGGGAGGGCGGAACGGGGAGCTGTTTTTT
CDR3 protein: CASSVLTGGRNGELFF

V gene: TRBV2
CDR3 length: 15
D gene: NA
clone size: NA
J gene: TRBJ2-3
CDR3 DNA: TGTGCCAGCAGTGTCATACAGCAAAGCACAGATACGCAGTATTTT
CDR3 protein: CASSVIQQSTDTQYF

V gene: TRBV7-9
CDR3 length: 11
D gene: NA
clone size: NA
J gene: TRBJ2-7
CDR3 DNA: TGTGCCAGCAGCTTAGTTTACGAGCAGTACTTC
CDR3 protein: CASSLVYEQYF

V gene: TRBV11-3
CDR3 length: 13
D gene: NA
clone size: NA
J gene: TRBJ1-2
CDR3 DNA: TGTGCCAGCAGCCACGGGACAAGCTATGGCTACACCTTC
CDR3 protein: CASSHGTSYGYTF

V gene: TRBV28
CDR3 length: 11
D gene: NA
clone size: few
J gene: TRBJ2-1
CDR3 DNA: TGTGCCAGCAGTTTATTTAATGTGCAGTTCTTC
CDR3 protein: CASSLFNVQFF

V gene: TRBV21-1
CDR3 length: 16
D gene: NA
clone size: NA
J gene: TRBJ2-1
CDR3 DNA: TGTGCCAGCACCCCCCCAGGGCAGGGGGCCCACAATGAGCAGTTCTTC
CDR3 protein: CASTPPGQGAHNEQFF

V gene: TRBV30
CDR3 length: 16
D gene: TRBD2
clone size: NA
J gene: TRBJ2-1
CDR3 DNA: TGTGCCTGGAGCTTACCCGGGACTAGCGGGAGCTATGAGCAGTTCTTC
CDR3 protein: CAWSLPGTSGSYEQFF

V gene: TRBV7-2
CDR3 length: 15
D gene: TRBD2
clone size: NA
J gene: TRBJ2-3
CDR3 DNA: TGTGCCAGCAGGGGCGGGAGTTTCGGCACAGATACGCAGTATTTT
CDR3 protein: CASRGGSFGTDTQYF

V gene: TRBV18
CDR3 length: 13
D gene: NA
clone size: NA
J gene: TRBJ2-3
CDR3 DNA: TGTGCCAGCTCACCTCGAACCACAGATACGCAGTATTTT
CDR3 protein: CASSPRTTDTQYF

V gene: TRBV5-6
CDR3 length: 16
D gene: NA
clone size: NA
J gene: TRBJ2-1
CDR3 DNA: TGTGCCAGCAGCCAGATCTGGGGGGACCCCTACAATGAGCAGTTCTTC
CDR3 protein: CASSQIWGDPYNEQFF

V gene: TRBV19
CDR3 length: 13
D gene: TRBD1
clone size: NA
J gene: TRBJ1-5
CDR3 DNA: TGTGCCACCGCGGACAGGGTGGGCCAGCCCCAGCATTTT
CDR3 protein: CATADRVGQPQHF

V gene: TRBV9
CDR3 length: 15
D gene: TRBD2
clone size: few
J gene: TRBJ2-1
CDR3 DNA: TGTGCCAGCAGCGCAGGGGGTAGCGGGAGCAATGAGCAGTTCTTC
CDR3 protein: CASSAGGSGSNEQFF

V gene: TRBV6-5
CDR3 length: 14
D gene: NA
clone size: NA
J gene: TRBJ1-1
CDR3 DNA: TGTGCCAGCAGTTTACCAGGGGCGGGCACTGAAGCTTTCTTT
CDR3 protein: CASSLPGAGTEAFF

V gene: TRBV11-2
CDR3 length: 13
D gene: TRBD1
clone size: NA
J gene: TRBJ2-7
CDR3 DNA: TGTGCCACACGGACAGGGGGCTCGGGTGAGCAGTACTTC
CDR3 protein: CATRTGGSGEQYF

V gene: TRBV6-5
CDR3 length: 15
D gene: NA
clone size: NA
J gene: TRBJ2-7
CDR3 DNA: TGTGCCAGCAGTTACAAAGCGGCCCCGGGGTACGAGCAGTACTTC
CDR3 protein: CASSYKAAPGYEQYF

V gene: TRBV9
CDR3 length: 13
D gene: NA
clone size: NA
J gene: TRBJ1-2
CDR3 DNA: TGTGCCAGCAACAAACCCGGGGCCTATGGCTACACCTTC
CDR3 protein: CASNKPGAYGYTF

V gene: TRBV30
CDR3 length: 15
D gene: TRBD2
clone size: NA
J gene: TRBJ2-7
CDR3 DNA: TGTGCCTGGAGTGTTAGTCTAGCGGGAGCCTACGAGCAGTACTTC
CDR3 protein: CAWSVSLAGAYEQYF

V gene: TRBV28
CDR3 length: 15
D gene: NA
clone size: NA
J gene: TRBJ2-2
CDR3 DNA: TGTGCCAGCAGTTTGTTCGGGGTTGGCACCGGGGAGCTGTTTTTT
CDR3 protein: CASSLFGVGTGELFF

V gene: TRBV19
CDR3 length: 12
D gene: NA
clone size: few
J gene: TRBJ2-7
CDR3 DNA: TGTGCCAGTAGTACCTCTGGGGACGAGCAGTACTTC
CDR3 protein: CASSTSGDEQYF

V gene: TRBV27
CDR3 length: 14
D gene: TRBD1
clone size: NA
J gene: TRBJ2-1
CDR3 DNA: TGTGCCAGCAGTCCCGGGACAGGGACCAATGAGCAGTTCTTC
CDR3 protein: CASSPGTGTNEQFF

V gene: TRBV7-9
CDR3 length: 12
D gene: NA
clone size: NA
J gene: TRBJ2-7
CDR3 DNA: TGTGCCAGCAGCCTCCGTATTGACGAGCAGTACTTC
CDR3 protein: CASSLRIDEQYF